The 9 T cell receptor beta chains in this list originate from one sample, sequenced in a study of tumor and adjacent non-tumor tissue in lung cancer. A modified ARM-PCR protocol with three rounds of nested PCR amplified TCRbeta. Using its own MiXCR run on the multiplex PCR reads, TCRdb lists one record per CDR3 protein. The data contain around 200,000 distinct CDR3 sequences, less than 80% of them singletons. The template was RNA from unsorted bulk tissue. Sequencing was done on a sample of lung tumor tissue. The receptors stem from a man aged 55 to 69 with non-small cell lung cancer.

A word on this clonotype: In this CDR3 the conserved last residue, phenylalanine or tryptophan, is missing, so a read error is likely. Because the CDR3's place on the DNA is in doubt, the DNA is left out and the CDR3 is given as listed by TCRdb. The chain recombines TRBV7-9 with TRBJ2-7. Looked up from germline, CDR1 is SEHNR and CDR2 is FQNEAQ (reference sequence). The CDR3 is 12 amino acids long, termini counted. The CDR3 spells CASSLRSYEQYL.

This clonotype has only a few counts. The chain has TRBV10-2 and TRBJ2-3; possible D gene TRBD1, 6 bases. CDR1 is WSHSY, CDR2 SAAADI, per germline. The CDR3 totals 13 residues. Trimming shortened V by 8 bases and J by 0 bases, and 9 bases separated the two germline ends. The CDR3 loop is CASRDTSTDTQYF. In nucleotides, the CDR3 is TGCGCCAGCCGGGACACTAGCACAGATACGCAGTATTTT.

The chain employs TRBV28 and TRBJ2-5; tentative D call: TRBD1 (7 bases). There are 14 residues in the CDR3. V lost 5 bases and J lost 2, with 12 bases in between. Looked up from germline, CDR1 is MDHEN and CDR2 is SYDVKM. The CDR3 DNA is TGTGCCAGCAGTCAACAGGGGACTCAAGAGACCCAGTACTTC. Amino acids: CASSQQGTQETQYF. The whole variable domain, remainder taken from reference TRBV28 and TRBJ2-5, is DVKVTQSSRYLVKRTGEKVFLECVQDMDHENMFWYRQDPGLGLRLIYFSYDVKMKEKGDIPEGYSVSREKKERFSLILESASTNQTSMYLCASSQQGTQETQYFGPGTRLLVL.

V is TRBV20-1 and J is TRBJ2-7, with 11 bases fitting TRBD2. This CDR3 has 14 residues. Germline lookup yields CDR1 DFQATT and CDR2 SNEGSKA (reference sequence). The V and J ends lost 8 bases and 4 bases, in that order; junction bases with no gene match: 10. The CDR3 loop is CSTLLAGAPYEQYF. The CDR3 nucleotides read TGCAGTACACTACTAGCGGGGGCCCCATACGAGCAGTACTTC.

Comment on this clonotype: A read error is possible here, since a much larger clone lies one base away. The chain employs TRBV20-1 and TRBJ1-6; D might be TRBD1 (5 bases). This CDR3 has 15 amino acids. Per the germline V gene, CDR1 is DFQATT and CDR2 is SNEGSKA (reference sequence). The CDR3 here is CSARERTRYNSPLLF. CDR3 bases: TGCAGTGCTAGAGAAAGGACACGGTATAATTCACCCCTCCTCTTT.

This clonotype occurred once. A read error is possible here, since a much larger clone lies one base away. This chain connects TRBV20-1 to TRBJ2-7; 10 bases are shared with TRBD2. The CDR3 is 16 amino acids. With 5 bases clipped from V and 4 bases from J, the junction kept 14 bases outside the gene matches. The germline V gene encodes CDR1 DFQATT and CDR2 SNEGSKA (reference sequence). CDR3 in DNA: TGCAGTGCTGTTAGCGGGGGGATTAGTTCGGGGTACGAGCAGTACTTC. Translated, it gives CSAVSGGISSGYEQYF.

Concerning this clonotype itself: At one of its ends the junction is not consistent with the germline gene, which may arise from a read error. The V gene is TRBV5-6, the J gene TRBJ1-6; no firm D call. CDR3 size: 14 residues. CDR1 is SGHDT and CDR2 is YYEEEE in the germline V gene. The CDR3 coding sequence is TGTACCAGCGAATGGTCAGCCAAAAATTCACCCCTCCACTTT. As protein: CTSEWSAKNSPLHF. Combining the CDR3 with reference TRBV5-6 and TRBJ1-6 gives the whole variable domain DAGVTQSPTHLIKTRGQQVTLRCSPKSGHDTVSWYQQALGQGPQFIFQYYEEEERQRGNFPDRFSGHQFPNYSSELNVNALLLGDSALYLCTSEWSAKNSPLHFGNGTRLTVT.

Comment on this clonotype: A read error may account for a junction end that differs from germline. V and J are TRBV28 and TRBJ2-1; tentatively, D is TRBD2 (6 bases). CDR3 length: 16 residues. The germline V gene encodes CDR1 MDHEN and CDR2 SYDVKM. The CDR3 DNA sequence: TGTGCCAGCAGTTTACCCCCCCCGGTGGACTACAGTGAGCAGTTCTTC. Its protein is CASSLPPPVDYSEQFF.

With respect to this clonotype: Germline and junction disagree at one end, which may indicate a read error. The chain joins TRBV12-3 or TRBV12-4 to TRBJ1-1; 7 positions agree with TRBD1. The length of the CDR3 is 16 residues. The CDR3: CASSSQRQGFFTEASF. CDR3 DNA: TGTGCCAGCAGTTCGCAGCGACAGGGCTTTTTTACTGAAGCTTCCTTT.